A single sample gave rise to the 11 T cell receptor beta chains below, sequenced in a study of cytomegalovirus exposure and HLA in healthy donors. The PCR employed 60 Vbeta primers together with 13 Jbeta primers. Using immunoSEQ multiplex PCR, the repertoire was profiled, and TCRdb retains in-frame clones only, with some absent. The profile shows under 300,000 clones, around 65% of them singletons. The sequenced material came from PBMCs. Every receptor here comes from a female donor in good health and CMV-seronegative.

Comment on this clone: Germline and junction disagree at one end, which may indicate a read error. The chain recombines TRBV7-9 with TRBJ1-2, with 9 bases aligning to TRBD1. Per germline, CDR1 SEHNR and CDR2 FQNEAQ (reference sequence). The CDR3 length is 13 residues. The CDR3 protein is CSSSKQGARGYTF. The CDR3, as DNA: TGTTCCAGCAGCAAACAGGGGGCAAGAGGCTACACCTTC. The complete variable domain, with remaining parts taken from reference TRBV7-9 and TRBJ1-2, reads DTGVSQNPRHKITKRGQNVTFRCDPISEHNRLYWYRQTLGQGPEFLTYFQNEAQLEKSRLLSDRFSAERPKGSFSTLEIQRTEQGDSAMYLCSSSKQGARGYTFGSGTRLTVV.

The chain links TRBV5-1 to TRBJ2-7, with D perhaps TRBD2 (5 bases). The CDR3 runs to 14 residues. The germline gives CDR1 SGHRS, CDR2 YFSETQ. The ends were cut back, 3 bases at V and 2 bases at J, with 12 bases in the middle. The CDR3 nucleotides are TGCGCCAGCAGCTCGAATAGCGCGGCCTACGAGCAGTACTTC. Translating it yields CASSSNSAAYEQYF.

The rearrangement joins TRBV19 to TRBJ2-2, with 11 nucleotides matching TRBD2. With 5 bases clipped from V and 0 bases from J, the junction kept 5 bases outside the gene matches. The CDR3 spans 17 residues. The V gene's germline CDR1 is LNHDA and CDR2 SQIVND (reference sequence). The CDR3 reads CASSVLAGGTNTGELFF. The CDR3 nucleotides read TGTGCCAGTAGTGTCTTAGCGGGAGGGACGAACACCGGGGAGCTGTTTTTT.

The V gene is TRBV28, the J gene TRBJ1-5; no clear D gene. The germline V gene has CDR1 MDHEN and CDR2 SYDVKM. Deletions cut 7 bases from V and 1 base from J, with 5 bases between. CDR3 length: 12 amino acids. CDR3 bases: TGTGCCAGCACCGTAAGCAATCAGCCCCAGCATTTT. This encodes CASTVSNQPQHF.

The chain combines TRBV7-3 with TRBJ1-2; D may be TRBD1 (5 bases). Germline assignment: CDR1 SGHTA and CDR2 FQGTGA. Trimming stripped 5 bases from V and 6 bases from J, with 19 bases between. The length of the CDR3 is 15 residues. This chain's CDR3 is CASSPMGTSIDGYTF. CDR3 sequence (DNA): TGTGCCAGCAGCCCTATGGGGACTTCCATCGATGGCTACACCTTC.

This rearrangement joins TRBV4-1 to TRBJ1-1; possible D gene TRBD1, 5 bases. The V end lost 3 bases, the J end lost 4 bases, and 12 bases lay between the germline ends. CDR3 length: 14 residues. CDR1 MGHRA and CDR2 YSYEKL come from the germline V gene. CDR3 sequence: CASSHKRGSTEAFF. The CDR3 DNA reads TGCGCCAGCAGCCACAAACGGGGGAGCACTGAAGCTTTCTTT.

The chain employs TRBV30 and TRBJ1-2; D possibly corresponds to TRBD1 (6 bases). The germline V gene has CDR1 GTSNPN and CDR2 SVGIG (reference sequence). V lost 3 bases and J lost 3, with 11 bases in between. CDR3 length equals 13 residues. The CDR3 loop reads CAWSSGTYYGYTF. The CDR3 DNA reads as TGTGCCTGGAGCTCCGGGACATACTATGGCTACACCTTC.

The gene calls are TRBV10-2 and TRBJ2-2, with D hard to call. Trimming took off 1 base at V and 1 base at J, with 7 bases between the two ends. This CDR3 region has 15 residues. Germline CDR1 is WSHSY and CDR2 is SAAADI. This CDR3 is CASSEFSLNTGELFF. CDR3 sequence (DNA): TGCGCCAGCAGTGAGTTTAGCCTGAACACCGGGGAGCTGTTTTTT.

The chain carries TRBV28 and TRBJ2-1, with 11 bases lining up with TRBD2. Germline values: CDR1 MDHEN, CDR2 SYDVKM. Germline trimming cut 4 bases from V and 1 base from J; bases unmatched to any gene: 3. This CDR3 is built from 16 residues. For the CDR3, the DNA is TGTGCCAGCAGTTCGGGACTAGCGGTTTCCTACAATGAGCAGTTCTTC. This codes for CASSSGLAVSYNEQFF. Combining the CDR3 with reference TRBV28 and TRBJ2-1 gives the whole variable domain DVKVTQSSRYLVKRTGEKVFLECVQDMDHENMFWYRQDPGLGLRLIYFSYDVKMKEKGDIPEGYSVSREKKERFSLILESASTNQTSMYLCASSSGLAVSYNEQFFGPGTRLTVL.

The CDR3: CASSLYGGRATDTQYF. For the CDR3, the DNA is TGTGCCAGCAGCTTATATGGCGGGAGGGCCACAGATACGCAGTATTTT. The chain links TRBV7-2 to TRBJ2-3, with 9 nucleotides matching TRBD2. CDR3 length equals 16 residues. Trimming removed 2 bases from V and 2 bases from J; junction bases left unmatched: 5. CDR1 and CDR2 from the germline V gene are SGHTA and FQGNSA. Full variable domain (remainder filled in from reference TRBV7-2 and TRBJ2-3): GAGVSQSPSNKVTEKGKDVELRCDPISGHTALYWYRQSLGQGLEFLIYFQGNSAPDKSGLPSDRFSAERTGGSVSTLTIQRTQQEDSAVYLCASSLYGGRATDTQYFGPGTRLTVL.

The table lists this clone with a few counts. In nucleotides, the CDR3 is TGTGCCAGCAGCAGCCCCCTAGCGGGAGGGCCAGGCGAGCAGTACTTC. This translates into CASSSPLAGGPGEQYF. This chain uses TRBV7-2 with TRBJ2-7, with TRBD2 matching over 12 bases. Trimming took 5 bases from V and 6 from J; bases not matched to a gene: 11. CDR1 and CDR2 from the germline V gene are SGHTA and FQGNSA. There are 16 residues in the CDR3.